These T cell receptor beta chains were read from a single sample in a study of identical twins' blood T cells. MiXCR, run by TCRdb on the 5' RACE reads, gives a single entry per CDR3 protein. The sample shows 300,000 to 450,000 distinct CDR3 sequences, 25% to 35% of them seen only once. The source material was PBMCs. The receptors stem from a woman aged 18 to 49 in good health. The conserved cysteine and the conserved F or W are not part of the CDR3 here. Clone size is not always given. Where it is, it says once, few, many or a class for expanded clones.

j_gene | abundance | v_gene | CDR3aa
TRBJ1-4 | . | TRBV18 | ASSPFETPGEKLF
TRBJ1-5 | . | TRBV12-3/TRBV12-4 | ASSFEGANQPQH
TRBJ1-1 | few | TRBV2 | ASSDLPRAF
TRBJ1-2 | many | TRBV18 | ASSPPGPNYGYT
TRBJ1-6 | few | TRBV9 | ASSAGTGQGGSPLH
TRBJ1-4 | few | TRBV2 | ASRGPDFDEKLF
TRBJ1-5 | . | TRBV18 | ASSSIPTGNQPQH
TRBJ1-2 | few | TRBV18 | ASSAQLPRDASANYGYT
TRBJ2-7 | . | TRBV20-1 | SARGTSSHEQY
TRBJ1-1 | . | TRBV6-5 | ASSRLTGINTEAF
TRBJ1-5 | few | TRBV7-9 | ASSAQMRGANQPQH
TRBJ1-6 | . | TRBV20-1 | SARDRGDHSPLH
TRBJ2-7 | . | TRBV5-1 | ASSLEDRGGEQY
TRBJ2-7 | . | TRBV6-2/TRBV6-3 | ASRTKPWEQY
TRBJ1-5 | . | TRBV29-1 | SVSGQFGQPQH
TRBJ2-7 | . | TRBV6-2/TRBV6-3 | ASSFLRQGSEQY
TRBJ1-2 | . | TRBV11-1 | ASSQPIRTEPIPNGHT
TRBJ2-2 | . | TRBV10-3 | AISGYTNTGELF
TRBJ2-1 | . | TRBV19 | ASSIGGGLFNEQF
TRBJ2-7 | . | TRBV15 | ATSRESSYEQY
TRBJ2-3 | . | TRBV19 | ASSIAADTQY
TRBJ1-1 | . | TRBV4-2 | ASSHHPSGVWTEAF
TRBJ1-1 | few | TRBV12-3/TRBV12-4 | ASSPRGQGKTEAF
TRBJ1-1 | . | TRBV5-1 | ASSLGGQMYTEAF
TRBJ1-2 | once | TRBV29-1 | NTDRGRPNYGYT
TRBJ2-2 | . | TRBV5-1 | ASSLNRANTGELF
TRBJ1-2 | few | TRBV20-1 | SANRGEANYGYT
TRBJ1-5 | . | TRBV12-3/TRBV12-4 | ASSFTGAGGPRSQPQH
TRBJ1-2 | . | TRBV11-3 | VSSPGLAAYGYT
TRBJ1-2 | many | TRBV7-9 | ASSATGVSNYGYT
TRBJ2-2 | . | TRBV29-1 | SVEIVKDTGELF
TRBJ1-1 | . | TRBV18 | ASSPLGQGGTEAF
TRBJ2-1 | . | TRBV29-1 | SVARHEQF
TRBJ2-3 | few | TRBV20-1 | SARVPDTQY
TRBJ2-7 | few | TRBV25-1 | ASSVEAALPYEQY
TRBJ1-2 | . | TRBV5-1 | ASSLAVGARRGYT
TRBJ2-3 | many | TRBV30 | AWDIGSTTDTQY
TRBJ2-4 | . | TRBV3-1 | ASSQDTAQNIQY
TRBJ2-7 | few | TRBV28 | ASSPGRTGSYEQY
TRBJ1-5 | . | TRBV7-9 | ASSLGGATDNQPQH
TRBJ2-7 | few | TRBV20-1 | SAQDSGRGTYEQY
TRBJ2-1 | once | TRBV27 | ASSPVGLRFYEQF
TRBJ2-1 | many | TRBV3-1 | ASSQRNNEQF
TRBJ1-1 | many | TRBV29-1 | SASQEAVDTEAF
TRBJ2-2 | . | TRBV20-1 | SARDLLHTGELF
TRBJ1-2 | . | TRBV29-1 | SVKAGSWDYGYT
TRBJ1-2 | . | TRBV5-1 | ASSLATGNYCYT
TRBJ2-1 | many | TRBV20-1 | SASPGQGYNEQF
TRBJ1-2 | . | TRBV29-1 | SVYPGGYT
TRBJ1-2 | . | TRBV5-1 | ASSLVQGDPYGYT
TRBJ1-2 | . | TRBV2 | ASTHYQSYGYT
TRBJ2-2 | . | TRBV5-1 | ASRRWTATTGELF
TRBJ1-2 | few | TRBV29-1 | STWEGNYGYT
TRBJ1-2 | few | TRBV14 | ASSHGITYGYT